This T cell receptor beta chain was recovered during a study of OX40 agonist ivuxolimab in advanced cancers. Study-level background: Ivuxolimab, an antibody that agonizes OX40 (CD134), was administered to the patients. Every 2 weeks, patients got intravenous ivuxolimab at one of six dose levels (0.01-10 mg/kg).

V was pared by 3 bases and J by 0 bases, with 17 bases of the junction left unmatched. Germline CDR1 and CDR2: LGHNT and FRNRAP. The CDR3 extends over 22 amino acids. Sequencing was performed with immunoSEQ multiplex PCR; in TCRdb, only in-frame clones are kept and a portion is missing. This sample has around 76,000 clones, with about 94% found just once. As regards this clone: Its antigen is not known.

Study results and caveats: Expanded peripheral T cell antigen specificity was not determined.

Specimen: CD4+ or CD8+ T cells sorted from blood, collected in a trial of the OX40 agonist ivuxolimab. The chain links TRBV12-5 to TRBJ2-2; 12 bases map to TRBD2. This sequence was found in an adult with an advanced solid tumor such as melanoma, head and neck, liver or kidney cancer. CDR3 protein: CASGFVLAGGPQVYPNTGELFF. CDR3 DNA sequence: TGTGCTAGTGGTTTCGTGCTAGCGGGGGGGCCTCAAGTATACCCGAACACCGGGGAGCTGTTTTTT.